Included here is one TCR beta chain sequence, with context. This sample is part of a study of Ad26.COV2.S vaccination and SARS-CoV-2 variants. Study information: A participant enrolled in the COV1001 Ad26.COV2.S trial arm provided the sample.

Treatment specified: approximately 18 received Ad26.COV2.S at low or high dose, single or two shots; about 5 received placebo; per-sample allocation not given. All samples were drawn on day 63, counting from the first vaccine or placebo injection. Assay used: immunoSEQ multiplex PCR; TCRdb lists only in-frame clones, some missing. The table includes 350,000 to 400,000 clones, approximately 90% detected once. This material consisted of peripheral blood, taken in a trial of Ad26.COV2.S vaccine versus placebo. The clonotype originates from a person aged 18-65 years who received the Ad26.COV2.S COVID-19 vaccine or a placebo.

CDR3 protein: CARSFPSRGPDTGELFF. The CDR3 DNA reads TGTGCCAGAAGCTTCCCTTCTCGGGGTCCGGACACCGGGGAGCTGTTTTTT. The rearrangement joins TRBV5-3 to TRBJ2-2, with D maybe TRBD2 (5 bases). TRBV5-3 is given ORF status, its function remaining uncertain. Trimming removed 2 bases at V and 3 bases at J, with 17 bases between. The CDR3 covers 17 residues.